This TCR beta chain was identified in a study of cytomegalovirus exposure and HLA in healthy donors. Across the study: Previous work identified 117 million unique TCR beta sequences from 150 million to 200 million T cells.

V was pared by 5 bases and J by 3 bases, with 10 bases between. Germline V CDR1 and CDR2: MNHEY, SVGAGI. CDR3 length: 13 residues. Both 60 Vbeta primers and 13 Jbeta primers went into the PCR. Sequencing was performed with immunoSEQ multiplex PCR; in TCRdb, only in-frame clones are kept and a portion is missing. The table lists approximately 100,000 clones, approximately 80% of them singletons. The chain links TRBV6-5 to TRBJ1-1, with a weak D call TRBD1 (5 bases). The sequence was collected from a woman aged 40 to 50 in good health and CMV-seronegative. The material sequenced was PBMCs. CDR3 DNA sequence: TGTGCCAGCAGTCCGACAGTTTACACTGAAGCTTTCTTT. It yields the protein CASSPTVYTEAFF.